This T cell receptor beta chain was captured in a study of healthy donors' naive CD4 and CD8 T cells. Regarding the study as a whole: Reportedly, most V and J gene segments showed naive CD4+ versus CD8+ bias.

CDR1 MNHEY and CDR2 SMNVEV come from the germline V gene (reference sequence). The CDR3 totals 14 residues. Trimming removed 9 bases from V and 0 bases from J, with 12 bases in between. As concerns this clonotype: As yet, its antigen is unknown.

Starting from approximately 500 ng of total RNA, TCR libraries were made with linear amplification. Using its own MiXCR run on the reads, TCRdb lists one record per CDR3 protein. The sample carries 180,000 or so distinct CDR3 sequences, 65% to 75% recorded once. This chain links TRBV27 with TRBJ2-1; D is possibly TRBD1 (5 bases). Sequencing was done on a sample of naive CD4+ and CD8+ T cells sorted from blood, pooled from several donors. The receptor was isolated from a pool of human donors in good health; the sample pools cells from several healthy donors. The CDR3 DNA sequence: TGTGCCAGTTCGGACACGATCTCCTACAATGAGCAGTTCTTC. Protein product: CASSDTISYNEQFF.